These T cell receptor beta chains were read from a single sample in a study of Tregs in tolerant kidney transplant recipients. Measured with immunoSEQ multiplex PCR; TCRdb has only the in-frame clones, and not every one. The sample comprises around 64,000 clones, approximately 89% of which are singletons, and about 4% rests with the top ten. Sequenced here: CD4+ T cells from blood (PBMCs), sampled 6 months after the transplant. Every receptor here comes from a human patient who received a combined kidney and bone marrow transplant. Certain T cells may be donor cells from the graft. Each CDR3 is given without its conserved first and last residue. Clone size is stated in some rows and not others, as once, few, many or a class when expanded.

V	size	J	length	CDR3
TRBV7-8	once	TRBJ2-2	15	ASSSRTGTFHTGELF
TRBV19	NA	TRBJ2-3	12	ASQQGPSTDTQY
TRBV7-3	NA	TRBJ2-6	12	ASGGSSGANVLT
TRBV6-5	NA	TRBJ2-2	13	ASSLAVSNTGELF
TRBV18	once	TRBJ2-3	13	ASSEGQVSTDTQY
TRBV29-1	once	TRBJ2-4	13	SVKLFRVAKNIQY
TRBV18	NA	TRBJ2-3	12	ASSANTRTDTQY
TRBV12-1	NA	TRBJ2-1	17	ASSNSGLAGGPVYNEQF
TRBV7-9	few	TRBJ1-4	12	ASSFGTGYEKLF
TRBV11-3	NA	TRBJ2-5	13	ASSLIAGPLETQY
TRBV28	NA	TRBJ2-5	14	ASSFFGTSGAETQY
TRBV29-1	NA	TRBJ2-1	11	SVDRVGRGEQF
TRBV7-2	NA	TRBJ1-6	10	ASSPPYSPLH
TRBV12-5	NA	TRBJ2-2	12	ASASGHYTGELF
TRBV27	NA	TRBJ1-3	12	ASRPPFIQGAIY
TRBV6-6	NA	TRBJ1-1	10	ASSYRGQEAF
TRBV18	NA	TRBJ1-2	13	ASSPPDRVNYGYT
TRBV6-4	NA	TRBJ1-1	8	AGGSTEAF
TRBV7-9	NA	TRBJ2-7	13	ASSLGTGQGYEQY
TRBV27	few	TRBJ2-5	9	ASSSPGEQY
TRBV11-3	NA	TRBJ2-1	12	ASSGTSFYNEQF
TRBV4-3	NA	TRBJ2-5	11	ASSQGRSETQY
TRBV19	NA	TRBJ2-7	13	ASTPYRERAYEQY
TRBV19	NA	TRBJ1-2	15	ASSISLQTTGSYGYT
TRBV19	NA	TRBJ2-1	12	ATRRASGGLEQF
TRBV6-6	NA	TRBJ2-7	12	ASQGDGDSYEQY
TRBV10-3	NA	TRBJ2-3	13	ATSGLGQGPDTQY
TRBV7-3	NA	TRBJ1-2	11	ASSARQGFSYT
TRBV19	NA	TRBJ1-4	12	ASSHEATNEKLF
TRBV2	NA	TRBJ2-2	12	ASSEFRNTGELF
TRBV19	NA	TRBJ2-5	12	ASRGTAYQETQY
TRBV5-1	few	TRBJ1-2	11	ASSSIRGDGYT
TRBV19	NA	TRBJ2-5	12	ASSIGGGLETQY
TRBV27	NA	TRBJ1-2	13	ASSLYRGAGYGYT
TRBV18	NA	NA	15	ASSPLAGTVSSYEQY
TRBV7-6	NA	TRBJ2-1	15	ASSLARGGARHNEQF
TRBV7-2	NA	TRBJ2-1	14	ASSSQQGVRFNEQF
TRBV10-3	NA	TRBJ1-2	16	AISEWGTGQGINYGYT
TRBV4-3	NA	TRBJ1-2	12	ASSQETGDYGYT
TRBV25-1	NA	TRBJ2-2	14	ASSASEYRGTGELF
TRBV7-8	once	TRBJ2-1	14	ASSPTSGRSFNEQF
TRBV13	NA	TRBJ2-5	11	ASAASAQETQY